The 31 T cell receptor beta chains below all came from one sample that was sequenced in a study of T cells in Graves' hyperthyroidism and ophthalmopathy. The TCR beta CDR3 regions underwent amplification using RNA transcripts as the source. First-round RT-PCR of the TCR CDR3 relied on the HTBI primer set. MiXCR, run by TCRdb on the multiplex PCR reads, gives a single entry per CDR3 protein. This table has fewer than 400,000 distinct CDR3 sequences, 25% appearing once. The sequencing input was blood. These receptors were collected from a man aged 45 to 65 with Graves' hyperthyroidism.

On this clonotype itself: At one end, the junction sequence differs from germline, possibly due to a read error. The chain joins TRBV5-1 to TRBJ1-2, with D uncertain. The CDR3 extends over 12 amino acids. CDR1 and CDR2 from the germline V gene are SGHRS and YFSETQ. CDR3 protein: CASSLGSRQTAF. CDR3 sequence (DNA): TGCGCCAGCAGCTTAGGGTCCCGACAAACCGCCTTC.

The CDR3 coding sequence is TGCGCCAGCAGCTTCGGAACAGGGAGGGTGAGCGCTTTCTTT. Its translation: CASSFGTGRVSAFF. J is TRBJ1-1 and V is TRBV5-1; possibly TRBD1 for D (6 bases). V was pared by 2 bases and J by 11 bases, with 19 bases between. The CDR3 length is 14 residues. The germline CDR1 and CDR2 sequences are SGHRS and YFSETQ.

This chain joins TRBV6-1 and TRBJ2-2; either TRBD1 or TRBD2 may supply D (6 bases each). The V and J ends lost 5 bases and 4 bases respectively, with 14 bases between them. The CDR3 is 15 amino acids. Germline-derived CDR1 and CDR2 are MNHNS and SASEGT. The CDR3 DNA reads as TGTGCCAGCAGTCACAGGGTGCGGGGCACCGGGGAGCTGTTTTTT. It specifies CASSHRVRGTGELFF.

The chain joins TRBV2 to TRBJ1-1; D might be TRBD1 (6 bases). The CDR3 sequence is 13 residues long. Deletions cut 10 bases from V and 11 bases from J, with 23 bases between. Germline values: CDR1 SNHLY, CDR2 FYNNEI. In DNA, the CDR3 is TGTGCCAACAGGGCGGACGGTGGTTTGGGTGCTTTCTTT. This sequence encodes CANRADGGLGAFF. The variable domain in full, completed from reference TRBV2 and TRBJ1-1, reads EPEVTQTPSHQVTQMGQEVILRCVPISNHLYFYWYRQILGQKVEFLVSFYNNEISEKSEIFDDQFSVERPDGSNFTLKIRSTKLEDSAMYFCANRADGGLGAFFGQGTRLTVV.

CDR3 residues: CASSETEWGKLFF. CDR3 coding DNA: TGTGCCAGCAGTGAAACCGAGTGGGGGAAACTGTTTTTT. V usage is TRBV6-1 and J usage is TRBJ1-4, with a weak D call TRBD1 (5 bases). This CDR3 is built from 13 residues. The V end was cut by 2 bases, the J end by 11 bases, with 12 bases between. CDR1 MNHNS and CDR2 SASEGT come from the germline V gene.

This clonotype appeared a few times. The CDR3 DNA reads as TGTGCCAGCAGCGGTACACGGTCCTATGGCTACACCTTC. The encoded protein is CASSGTRSYGYTF. The genes are TRBV6-1 and TRBJ1-2; D gene ambiguous. V gave up 6 bases and J gave up 4 bases, with 12 bases separating them. The CDR3 contains 13 residues. Germline values: CDR1 MNHNS, CDR2 SASEGT.

The CDR3 region is CASSKEGWLAGNTDTQYF. In DNA, the CDR3 is TGCGCCAGCAGCAAGGAGGGGTGGCTAGCGGGGAACACAGATACGCAGTATTTT. This rearrangement joins TRBV5-1 to TRBJ2-3, with TRBD2 matching 9 bases. CDR3 length equals 18 residues. Germline V lookup: CDR1 SGHRS, CDR2 YFSETQ. The ends lost 4 bases at V and 2 bases at J; junction bases unmatched: 14.

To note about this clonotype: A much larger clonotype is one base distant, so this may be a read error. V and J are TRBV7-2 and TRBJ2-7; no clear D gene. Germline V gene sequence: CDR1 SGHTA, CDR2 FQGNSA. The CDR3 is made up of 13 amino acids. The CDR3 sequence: CASGNASRYEQHF. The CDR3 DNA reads TGTGCCAGCGGCAATGCGTCTCGTTACGAGCAGCACTTC.

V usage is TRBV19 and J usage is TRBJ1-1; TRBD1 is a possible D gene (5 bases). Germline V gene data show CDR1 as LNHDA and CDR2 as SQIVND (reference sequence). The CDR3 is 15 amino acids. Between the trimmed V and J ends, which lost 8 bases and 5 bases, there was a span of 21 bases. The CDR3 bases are TGTGCCAGTGGGGTTGGAAGAGGGGTACAGACTGAAGCTTTCTTT. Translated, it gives CASGVGRGVQTEAFF.

The CDR3 bases are TGTGCCAGTAGTCCGAGGAGCGATACAGATACGCAGTATTTT. Translating gives CASSPRSDTDTQYF. V and J are TRBV19 and TRBJ2-3; D ambiguous. CDR3 size: 14 residues. Trimming shortened V by 5 bases and J by 3 bases, and 12 bases separated the two germline ends. CDR1 is LNHDA, CDR2 SQIVND, per germline (reference sequence).

The CDR3 reads CASSYPPPSGRGEQYF. The CDR3 DNA sequence: TGTGCCAGCAGTTACCCTCCCCCTAGCGGGAGGGGGGAGCAGTACTTC. This rearrangement joins TRBV6-5 to TRBJ2-7; 12 bases line up with TRBD2. V lost 2 bases and J lost 7; bases outside the gene matches: 9. The CDR3 is 16 residues long. Germline CDR1 and CDR2: MNHEY and SVGAGI.

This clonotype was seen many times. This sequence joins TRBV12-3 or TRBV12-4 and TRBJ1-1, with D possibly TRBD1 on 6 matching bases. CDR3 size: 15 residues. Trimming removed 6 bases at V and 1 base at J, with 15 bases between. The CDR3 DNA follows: TGTGCCAGCAGCTTGAGACAGGTTACGAACACTGAAGCTTTCTTT. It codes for CASSLRQVTNTEAFF.

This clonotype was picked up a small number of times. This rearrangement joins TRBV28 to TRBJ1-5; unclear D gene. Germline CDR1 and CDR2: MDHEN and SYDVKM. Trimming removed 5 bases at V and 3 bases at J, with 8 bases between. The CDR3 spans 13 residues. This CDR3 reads CASSGQFNQPQHF. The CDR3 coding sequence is TGTGCCAGCAGTGGGCAGTTCAATCAGCCCCAGCATTTT. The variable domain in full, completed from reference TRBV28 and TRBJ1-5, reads DVKVTQSSRYLVKRTGEKVFLECVQDMDHENMFWYRQDPGLGLRLIYFSYDVKMKEKGDIPEGYSVSREKKERFSLILESASTNQTSMYLCASSGQFNQPQHFGDGTRLSIL.

The CDR3 DNA reads TGCAGTGCTTATACAGGGGGCGAGGGGCCCCAGCATTTT. Protein sequence: CSAYTGGEGPQHF. The V call is TRBV20-1, the J call TRBJ1-5, with TRBD1 matching 9 bases. The germline V gene has CDR1 DFQATT and CDR2 SNEGSKA (reference sequence). The CDR3 runs 13 residues. The V gene end was trimmed by 5 bases and the J gene end by 9 bases; junction bases not matched to a gene: 8.

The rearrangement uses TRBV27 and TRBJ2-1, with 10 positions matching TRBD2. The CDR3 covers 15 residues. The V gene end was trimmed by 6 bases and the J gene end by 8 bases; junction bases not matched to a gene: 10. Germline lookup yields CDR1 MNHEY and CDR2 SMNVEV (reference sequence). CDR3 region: CASSPGGTSGDEQFF. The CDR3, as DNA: TGTGCCAGCAGCCCCGGGGGTACTAGCGGGGATGAGCAGTTCTTC.

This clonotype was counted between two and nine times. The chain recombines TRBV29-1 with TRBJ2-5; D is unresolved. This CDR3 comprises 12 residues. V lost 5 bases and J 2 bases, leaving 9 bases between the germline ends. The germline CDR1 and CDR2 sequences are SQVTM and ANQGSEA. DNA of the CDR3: TGCAGCGTTTGGCTGGGACAAGAGACCCAGTACTTC. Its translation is CSVWLGQETQYF.

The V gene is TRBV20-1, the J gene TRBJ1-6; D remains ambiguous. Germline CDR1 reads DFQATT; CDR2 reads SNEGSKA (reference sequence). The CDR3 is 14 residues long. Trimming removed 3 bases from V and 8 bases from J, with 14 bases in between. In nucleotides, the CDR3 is TGCAGTGCTAGCCCCCGGACGGGAGATTCACCCCTCCACTTT. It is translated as CSASPRTGDSPLHF.

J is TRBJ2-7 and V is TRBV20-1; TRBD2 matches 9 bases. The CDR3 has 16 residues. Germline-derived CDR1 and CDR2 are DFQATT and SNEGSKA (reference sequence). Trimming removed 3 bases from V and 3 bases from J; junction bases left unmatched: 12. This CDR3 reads CSASGSAGGVLYEQYF. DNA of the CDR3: TGCAGTGCTAGTGGAAGCGCGGGAGGGGTTCTCTACGAGCAGTACTTC.

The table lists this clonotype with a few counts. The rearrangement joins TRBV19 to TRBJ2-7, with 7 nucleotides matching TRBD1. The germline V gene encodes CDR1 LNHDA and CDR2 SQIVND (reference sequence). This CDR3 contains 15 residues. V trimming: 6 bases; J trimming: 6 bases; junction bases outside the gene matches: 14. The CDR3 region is CASRRFSGQSFEQYF. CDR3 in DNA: TGTGCCAGTAGACGATTTTCGGGACAGTCATTCGAGCAGTACTTC. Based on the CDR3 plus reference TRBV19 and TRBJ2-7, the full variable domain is DGGITQSPKYLFRKEGQNVTLSCEQNLNHDAMYWYRQDPGQGLRLIYYSQIVNDFQKGDIAEGYSVSREKKESFPLTVTSAQKNPTAFYLCASRRFSGQSFEQYFGPGTRLTVT.

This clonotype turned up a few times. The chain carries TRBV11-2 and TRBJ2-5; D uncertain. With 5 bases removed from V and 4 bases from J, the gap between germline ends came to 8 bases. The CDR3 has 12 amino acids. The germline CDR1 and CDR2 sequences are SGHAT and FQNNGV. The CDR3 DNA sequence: TGTGCCAGCAGCCCCCAACCAGAGACCCAGTACTTC. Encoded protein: CASSPQPETQYF.

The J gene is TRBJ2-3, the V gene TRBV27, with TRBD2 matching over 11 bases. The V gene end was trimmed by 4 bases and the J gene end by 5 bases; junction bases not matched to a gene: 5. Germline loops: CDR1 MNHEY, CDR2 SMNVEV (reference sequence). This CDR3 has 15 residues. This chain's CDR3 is CASSSRLAGLDTQYF. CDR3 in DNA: TGTGCCAGCAGTTCCAGACTAGCGGGACTAGATACGCAGTATTTT.

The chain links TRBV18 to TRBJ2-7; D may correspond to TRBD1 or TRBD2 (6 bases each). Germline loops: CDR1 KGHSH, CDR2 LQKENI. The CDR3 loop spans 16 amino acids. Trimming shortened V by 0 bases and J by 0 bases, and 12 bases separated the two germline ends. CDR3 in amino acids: CASSPPEGGSSYEQYF. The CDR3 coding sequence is TGTGCCAGCTCACCACCCGAGGGGGGCTCCTCCTACGAGCAGTACTTC.

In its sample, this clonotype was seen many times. This CDR3 is CASSEGETEAFF. CDR3 DNA sequence: TGTGCCAGCAGTGAGGGGGAGACTGAAGCTTTCTTT. The chain links TRBV2 to TRBJ1-1; the D gene is possibly TRBD1 (5 bases). V was shortened by 3 bases and J by 5 bases, with 7 bases between the two germline ends. CDR1 is SNHLY, CDR2 FYNNEI, per germline. The CDR3 runs to 12 residues.

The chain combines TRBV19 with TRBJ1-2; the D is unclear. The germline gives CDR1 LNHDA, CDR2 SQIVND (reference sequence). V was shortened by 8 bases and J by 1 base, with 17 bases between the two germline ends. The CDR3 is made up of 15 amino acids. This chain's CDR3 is CASEDSAGLNYGYTF. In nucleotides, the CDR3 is TGTGCCAGTGAAGATTCGGCAGGCCTTAACTATGGCTACACCTTC.

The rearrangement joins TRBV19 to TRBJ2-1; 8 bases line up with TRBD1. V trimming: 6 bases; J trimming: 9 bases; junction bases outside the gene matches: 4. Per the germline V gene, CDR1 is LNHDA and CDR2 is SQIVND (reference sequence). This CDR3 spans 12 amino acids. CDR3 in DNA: TGTGCCAGTAGAGAACAGGGGGGTGAGCAGTTCTTC. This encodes CASREQGGEQFF.

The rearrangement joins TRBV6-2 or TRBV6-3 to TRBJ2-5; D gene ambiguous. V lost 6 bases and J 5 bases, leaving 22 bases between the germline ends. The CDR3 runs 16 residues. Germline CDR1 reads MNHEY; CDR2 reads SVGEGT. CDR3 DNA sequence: TGTGCCAGCAGCTTATCCCTCCCTAGTGATTCGGAGACCCAGTACTTC. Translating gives CASSLSLPSDSETQYF.

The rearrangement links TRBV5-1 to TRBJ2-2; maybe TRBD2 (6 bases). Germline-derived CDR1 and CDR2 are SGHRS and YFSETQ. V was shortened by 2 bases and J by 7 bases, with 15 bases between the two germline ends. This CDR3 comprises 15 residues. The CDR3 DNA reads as TGCGCCAGCAGCTTATCGGGAGTTACAGGCGGGGAGCTGTTTTTT. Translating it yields CASSLSGVTGGELFF.

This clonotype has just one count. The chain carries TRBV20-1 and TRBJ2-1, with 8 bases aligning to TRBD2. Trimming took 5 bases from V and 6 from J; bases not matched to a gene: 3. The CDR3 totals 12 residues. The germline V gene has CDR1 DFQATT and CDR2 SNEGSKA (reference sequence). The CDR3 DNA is TGCAGTGCTGCGGGGACTAGCAATGAGCAGTTCTTC. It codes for CSAAGTSNEQFF.

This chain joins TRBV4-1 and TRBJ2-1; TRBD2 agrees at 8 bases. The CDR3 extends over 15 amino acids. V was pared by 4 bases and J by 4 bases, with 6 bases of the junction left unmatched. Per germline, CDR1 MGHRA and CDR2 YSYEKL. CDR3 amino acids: CASSRAEREYNEQFF. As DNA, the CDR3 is TGCGCCAGCAGCCGGGCGGAGCGGGAGTACAATGAGCAGTTCTTC.

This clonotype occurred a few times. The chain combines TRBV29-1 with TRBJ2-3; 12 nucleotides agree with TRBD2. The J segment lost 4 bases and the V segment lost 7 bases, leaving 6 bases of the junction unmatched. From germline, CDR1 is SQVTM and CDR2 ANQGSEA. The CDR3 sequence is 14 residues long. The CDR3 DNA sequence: TGCAGCGCACCGACTAGCGGGAGTTCAGATACGCAGTATTTT. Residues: CSAPTSGSSDTQYF.

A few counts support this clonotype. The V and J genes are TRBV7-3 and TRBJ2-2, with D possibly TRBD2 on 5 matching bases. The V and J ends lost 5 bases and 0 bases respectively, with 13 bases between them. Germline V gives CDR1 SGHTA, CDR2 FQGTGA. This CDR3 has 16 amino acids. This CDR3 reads CASSQRVFANTGELFF. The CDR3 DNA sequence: TGTGCCAGCAGCCAGAGGGTATTCGCGAACACCGGGGAGCTGTTTTTT.